This is a list of T cell receptor beta chains from one sample in a study of blood T cell repertoires in COVID-19. TCRdb's table, derived via immunoSEQ multiplex PCR, lists solely in-frame clones and lacks some. The top ten clones hold about 1.1% of a sample with hundreds of thousands of clones, 85% to 90% of them seen once. The sequencing input was PBMCs or T cells enriched from blood (not recorded which). The receptors come from a man aged 25 to 40 who had recovered from COVID-19. The CDR3 runs from the conserved cysteine through the conserved F or W. Fields, in order: CDR3 protein, CDR3 DNA, D gene, V gene, J gene, clone size. The D gene is left open where the match is weak. Not every row has a clone size; where given, it reads once, few, many or a size class.

CASSGGPGLSSYEQYF,TGTGCCAGCAGCGGAGGACCGGGACTGAGCTCCTACGAGCAGTACTTC,.,TRBV9,TRBJ2-7,.
CASSSRTSDKSSYEQYF,TGTGCCAGCAGTTCCAGGACTAGCGATAAGAGCTCCTACGAGCAGTACTTC,TRBD2,TRBV27,TRBJ2-7,.
CASSSGGTEQYF,TGTGCCAGCTCCTCGGGGGGAACCGAGCAGTACTTC,TRBD2,TRBV28,TRBJ2-7,.
CAISVTGQASYGYTF,TGTGCCATCAGTGTTACGGGACAGGCTTCCTATGGCTACACCTTC,TRBD1,TRBV10-3,TRBJ1-2,.
CASSQAGGDHQPQHF,TGCGCCAGCAGCCAAGCAGGGGGCGACCATCAGCCCCAGCATTTT,TRBD1,TRBV4-1,TRBJ1-5,.
CASRTGGVEAAEAFF,TGTGCCAGCAGAACAGGGGGCGTCGAGGCGGCTGAAGCTTTCTTT,TRBD1,TRBV25-1,TRBJ1-1,.
CASSLQRGEQYF,TGTGCCAGCAGCTTACAACGAGGCGAGCAGTACTTC,.,TRBV7-6,TRBJ2-7,.
CASSHNPGKTYEQYF,TGCGCCAGCAGCCACAATCCCGGGAAAACCTACGAGCAGTACTTC,.,TRBV4-1,TRBJ2-7,once
CASSEAGGGKGYTF,TGTGCCAGCAGTGAAGCTGGAGGGGGCAAGGGCTACACCTTC,TRBD1,TRBV6-1,TRBJ1-2,.
CAISEGDTVYGANVLTF,TGTGCCATCAGTGAGGGGGACACCGTTTACGGGGCCAACGTCCTGACTTTC,.,TRBV10-3,TRBJ2-6,.
CASSRSGANTGELFF,TGTGCCAGTAGCCGTAGCGGAGCCAACACCGGGGAGCTGTTTTTT,.,TRBV19,TRBJ2-2,.
CASSSGHQETQYF,TGTGCCAGCTCGTCGGGTCACCAAGAGACCCAGTACTTC,.,TRBV18,TRBJ2-5,.
CSVGGYNEQFF,TGCAGCGTGGGGGGGTACAATGAGCAGTTCTTC,TRBD2,TRBV29-1,TRBJ2-1,.
CASSEHPGLGGDSPLHF,TGTGCCAGCAGTGAACATCCGGGACTGGGAGGGGATTCACCCCTCCACTTT,.,TRBV6-1,TRBJ1-6,.
CASRQGGINIQYF,TGTGCCAGCAGGCAGGGAGGGATAAACATTCAGTACTTC,TRBD2,TRBV28,TRBJ2-4,once
CASSQDISGYEQYF,TGTGCCAGCAGCCAAGATATCTCCGGCTACGAGCAGTACTTC,.,TRBV4-2,TRBJ2-7,.
CASSRESSYNEQFF,TGCGCCAGCAGCCGAGAGAGCTCCTACAATGAGCAGTTCTTC,.,TRBV5-1,TRBJ2-1,.
CASSLPVLSTNEQYF,TGTGCCAGCAGTCTGCCCGTCTTGTCTACGAACGAGCAGTACTTC,.,TRBV28,TRBJ2-7,.
CASSQPTGTNEKLFF,TGCGCCAGCAGCCAACCCACAGGAACTAATGAAAAACTGTTTTTT,.,TRBV4-1,TRBJ1-4,.
CASRIAGGPNEQYF,TGTGCCAGCAGAATAGCGGGAGGGCCCAACGAGCAGTACTTC,TRBD2,TRBV28,TRBJ2-7,.
CASSQQGRSYEQYF,TGTGCCAGTTCCCAACAGGGGCGGTCCTACGAGCAGTACTTC,TRBD1,TRBV19,TRBJ2-7,.
CASSRDGLAGGKNIQYF,TGCGCCAGCAGCCGCGATGGACTAGCGGGAGGGAAAAACATTCAGTACTTC,TRBD2,TRBV4-1,TRBJ2-4,.
CATSLTGTENEKLFF,TGTGCCACCAGCTTGACTGGGACAGAGAATGAAAAACTGTTTTTT,TRBD1,TRBV15,TRBJ1-4,.
CAIPGGNTIYF,TGTGCCATCCCGGGAGGAAACACCATATATTTT,.,TRBV12-3/TRBV12-4,TRBJ1-3,.
CSATPWRADTQYF,TGCAGCGCCACCCCTTGGAGGGCGGATACGCAGTATTTT,.,TRBV29-1,TRBJ2-3,.
CASSLDRDTDTQYF,TGCGCCAGCAGCTTGGACAGGGACACAGATACGCAGTATTTT,.,TRBV5-1,TRBJ2-3,.
CASSYPSETENYGYTF,TGTGCCAGCAGTTACCCCTCCGAGACAGAGAACTATGGCTACACCTTC,.,TRBV28,TRBJ1-2,.
CAWSQETYEQYF,TGTGCCTGGAGTCAGGAAACCTACGAGCAGTACTTC,.,TRBV30,TRBJ2-7,.
CASSFNFGQSQHF,TGTGCCAGCAGTTTTAATTTTGGCCAGTCCCAGCATTTT,.,TRBV12-3/TRBV12-4,TRBJ1-5,.
CASSYTRVGEQYF,TGTGCCAGCAGCTACACGAGGGTAGGAGAGCAGTACTTC,.,TRBV7-3,TRBJ2-7,.
CASSPGQGDEAFF,TGTGCCAGCAGCCCCGGACAGGGGGATGAAGCTTTCTTT,TRBD1,TRBV7-9,TRBJ1-1,.
CASSLDRETQYF,TGCGCCAGCAGCTTGGATCGAGAGACCCAGTACTTC,.,TRBV5-1,TRBJ2-5,.
CASSMGQGSHEQYF,TGTGCCAGCAGTATGGGACAGGGATCCCACGAGCAGTACTTC,TRBD1,TRBV2,TRBJ2-7,.
CASSQTSGYEQYF,TGCGCCAGCAGCCAGACTAGCGGGTACGAGCAGTACTTC,TRBD2,TRBV5-1,TRBJ2-7,.
CASSLYSEKLFF,TGTGCCAGCAGCTTGTATAGTGAAAAACTGTTTTTT,.,TRBV5-4,TRBJ1-4,once
CASSLAPSSYEQYF,TGCGCCAGCAGCTTGGCCCCGTCCTCCTACGAGCAGTACTTC,.,TRBV5-1,TRBJ2-7,.
CASSPQGGLLTGELFF,TGTGCCAGCAGCCCCCAAGGTGGGCTACTGACCGGGGAGCTGTTTTTT,.,TRBV7-2,TRBJ2-2,.
CASTAQGVVTEAFF,TGTGCCAGCACCGCACAGGGGGTGGTCACTGAAGCTTTCTTT,TRBD1,TRBV6-5,TRBJ1-1,.
CASSFREDYGYTF,TGTGCCAGCAGCTTTCGGGAGGACTACGGCTACACCTTC,.,TRBV7-9,TRBJ1-2,few
CAISPGKEKLFF,TGTGCCATCAGCCCCGGGAAGGAAAAACTGTTTTTT,.,TRBV10-3,TRBJ1-4,.
CAAGQGVVNEQFF,TGTGCCGCCGGACAGGGGGTGGTAAATGAGCAGTTCTTC,TRBD1,TRBV19,TRBJ2-1,.
CASSQEGDWRYQPQHF,TGCGCCAGCAGCCAAGAAGGGGACTGGCGTTATCAGCCCCAGCATTTT,.,TRBV4-1,TRBJ1-5,.
CASSVGANYGYTF,TGTGCCAGCTCAGTGGGGGCCAACTATGGCTACACCTTC,.,TRBV18,TRBJ1-2,once
CASTYRDPTYEQYF,TGTGCCAGCACTTACAGGGACCCCACCTACGAGCAGTACTTC,.,TRBV2,TRBJ2-7,.
CASRGTGGDNEQFF,TGTGCCAGTCGCGGGACAGGGGGTGACAATGAGCAGTTCTTC,TRBD1,TRBV2,TRBJ2-1,.
CASSPPLGAGQPQHF,TGTGCCAGCTCACCACCGTTGGGGGCGGGTCAGCCCCAGCATTTT,.,TRBV18,TRBJ1-5,.
CASSLWDRGSEAFF,TGTGCCAGCAGCTTATGGGACAGGGGCTCTGAAGCTTTCTTT,TRBD1,TRBV11-2,TRBJ1-1,.
CASSEDYRRFF,TGTGCCAGCAGTGAAGACTATCGTCGGTTCTTC,.,TRBV6-1,TRBJ2-1,.
CAGGRGNYGYTF,TGTGCAGGCGGGCGGGGGAACTATGGCTACACCTTC,.,TRBV7-9,TRBJ1-2,few
CASEESPEQYF,TGTGCCAGCGAAGAGTCCCCCGAGCAGTACTTC,.,TRBV11-2,TRBJ2-7,once
CAISGAGGPYEQYF,TGTGCCATCAGTGGAGCGGGAGGGCCCTACGAGCAGTACTTC,TRBD2,TRBV10-3,TRBJ2-7,.
CASSMPSDRFIVRGYTF,TGTGCCAGTAGTATGCCCTCGGACAGGTTCATTGTACGTGGCTACACCTTC,TRBD1,TRBV19,TRBJ1-2,.
CASSPGDGQPQHF,TGTGCCAGCAGCCCGGGGGACGGTCAGCCCCAGCATTTT,.,TRBV6-4,TRBJ1-5,.
CASSPRDSTYEQYF,TGTGCCAGCTCACCTCGGGACAGTACCTACGAGCAGTACTTC,TRBD1,TRBV18,TRBJ2-7,.
CASSQDGDTGHQPQHF,TGCGCCAGCAGCCAAGATGGGGATACAGGGCATCAGCCCCAGCATTTT,.,TRBV4-1,TRBJ1-5,.
CASSLGLAGLNEQFF,TGTGCCAGCAGTTTAGGACTAGCGGGACTGAATGAGCAGTTCTTC,TRBD2,TRBV28,TRBJ2-1,.
CASRTQPYYGYTF,TGTGCCAGCAGGACACAGCCCTACTATGGCTACACCTTC,.,TRBV28,TRBJ1-2,.